This TCR beta chain is from a study of T cell responses to AZD1222 COVID-19 vaccine. The study's findings and limits: Recipients of two AZD1222 doses showed rising Spike-specific TCR breadth and depth. There were mostly white British donors and more females than males, and clonal diversity was possibly underestimated.

Points on this clone: Its target is unknown.

The V end was cut by 0 bases, the J end by 2 bases, with 8 bases between. CDR3 length: 15 amino acids. Germline V gene sequence: CDR1 SGHAT, CDR2 FQNNGV. This table comes from immunoSEQ multiplex PCR, and its TCRdb copy is limited to in-frame clones, with some not included. The sample shows 120,000 or so clones, roughly 91% of them seen only once. The origin of this receptor is an adult in good health. This sample comprised peripheral blood, obtained on day 0 of AZD1222 vaccination. The chain couples TRBV11-2 to TRBJ1-3; D unresolved. CDR3 loop: CASSLERPAGNTIYF. CDR3 nucleotides: TGTGCCAGCAGCTTAGAGAGGCCGGCTGGAAACACCATATATTTT.